This T cell receptor (beta chain) is from a study of blood T cell repertoires in COVID-19. Whole-study context: Specimens from acute and convalescent COVID-19 originated in the United States, Italy and Spain. Sources were T cells, B-cell-depleted T cells, or PBMCs; the material itself was cDNA or gDNA.

Those enrolled, adults aged roughly 18 to 90 years, came from about 24 US areas. Participants' reported clinical history set cohort assignment. Here immunoSEQ multiplex PCR was the method, and the copy in TCRdb shows in-frame clones only, minus some. The sample holds approximately 270,000 clones; more than 80% are singletons and the top ten take approximately 4%. V lost 7 bases, J lost 9 bases, and 9 bases stayed unmatched. From germline, CDR1 is MDHEN and CDR2 SYDVKM. CDR3 size: 14 residues. The chain links TRBV28 to TRBJ2-1, with 10 bases fitting TRBD2. The specimen sequenced was PBMCs or T cells enriched from blood (not recorded which). This receptor was obtained from a woman in her thirties with acute COVID-19. The DNA of the CDR3 is TGTGCCAGCAATTGGGCTAGCGGGAGTCCTGAGCAGTTCTTC. Residues: CASNWASGSPEQFF.